The entry below describes one T cell receptor (beta chain). Its antigen is not identified. This CDR3 has 14 residues. V dropped 8 bases and J dropped 3 bases, with 16 bases sitting between them. Treatment of any kind had been given to no patient before thyroid surgery. The sample belongs to a study of metastatic and nonmetastatic thyroid tumors. Study context: Repertoire comparisons spanned blood and tumor or nodule tissue from malignant and benign thyroid patients. Findings and limits, study-wide: In blood and tumor, TCR beta diversity was reportedly significantly higher in malignant thyroid tumors than in benign nodules.

Original methodology: The distant-metastasis classifier for papillary thyroid cancer was built from CDR3 differences across clinicopathological groups. TCRdb redid the clone calls on the PCR reads using MiXCR. The V and J calls shown here were made by TCRdb, not taken from the authors' results. The table records approximately 70,000 clones, more than 15% of them present only once. Specimen: blood. The chain carries TRBV12-3 or TRBV12-4 and TRBJ1-2, with unresolved D. The receptor was derived from a female donor with papillary thyroid cancer or a benign thyroid nodule (not recorded which). Some clones in this sample may be carry-over from other donors' samples. The CDR3 region is CASDGEGGDYGYTF. CDR3 DNA: TGTGCCAGCGACGGGGAGGGAGGAGACTATGGCTACACCTTC.